One sample yielded the 3 T cell receptor beta chains listed below, sequenced in a study of T cell responses to AZD1222 COVID-19 vaccine. The data were produced by immunoSEQ multiplex PCR, yet TCRdb's version contains in-frame clones alone and is incomplete. The sample lists over 65,000 clones, around 85% occurring once. Sequenced material: peripheral blood, taken on day 0 of AZD1222 vaccination. The receptors derive from an adult in good health.

The chain carries TRBV6-5 and TRBJ2-5; either TRBD1 or TRBD2 may supply D (6 bases each). The CDR3 has 15 residues. Germline loops: CDR1 MNHEY, CDR2 SVGAGI. Trimming removed 6 bases from V and 7 bases from J, with 21 bases in between. The CDR3 sequence is CASRGGSEARGTQYF. CDR3 sequence (DNA): TGTGCCAGCAGGGGGGGCAGCGAGGCCCGAGGGACCCAGTACTTC.

The CDR3 coding sequence is TGTGCCAGTAGTATAGGGGAGGGGGAGAACACTGAAGCTTTCTTT. This encodes CASSIGEGENTEAFF. The V call is TRBV19, the J call TRBJ1-1; D may be TRBD1 (6 bases). The CDR3 extends over 15 amino acids. Germline CDR1 reads LNHDA; CDR2 reads SQIVND (reference sequence). V was shortened by 1 base and J by 1 base, with 10 bases between the two germline ends.

The chain uses TRBV6-2 or TRBV6-3 and TRBJ1-1; D unclear. The CDR3 runs to 13 residues. The germline V and J ends were trimmed by 3 bases and 0 bases, with 5 bases remaining between them. Germline lookup yields CDR1 MNHEY and CDR2 SVGEGT. CDR3 coding DNA: TGTGCCAGCAGTTATATCGTGAACACTGAAGCTTTCTTT. It specifies CASSYIVNTEAFF.